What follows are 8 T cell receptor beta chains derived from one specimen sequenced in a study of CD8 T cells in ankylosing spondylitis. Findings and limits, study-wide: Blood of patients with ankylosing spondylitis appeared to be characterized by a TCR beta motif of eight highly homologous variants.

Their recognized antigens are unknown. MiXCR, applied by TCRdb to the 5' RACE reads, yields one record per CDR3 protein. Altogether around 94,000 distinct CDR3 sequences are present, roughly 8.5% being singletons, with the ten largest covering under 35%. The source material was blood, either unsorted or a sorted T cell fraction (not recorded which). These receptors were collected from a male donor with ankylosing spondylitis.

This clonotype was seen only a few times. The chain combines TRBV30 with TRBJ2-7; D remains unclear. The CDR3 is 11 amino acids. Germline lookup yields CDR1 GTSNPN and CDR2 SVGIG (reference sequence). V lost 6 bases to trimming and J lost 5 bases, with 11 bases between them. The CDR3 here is CACTGPHEQYF. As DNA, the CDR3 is TGTGCCTGTACGGGCCCCCACGAGCAGTACTTC. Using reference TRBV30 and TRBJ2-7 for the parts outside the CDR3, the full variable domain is SQTIHQWPATLVQPVGSPLSLECTVEGTSNPNLYWYRQAAGRGLQLLFYSVGIGQISSEVPQNLSASRPQDRQFILSSKKLLLSDSGFYLCACTGPHEQYFGPGTRLTVT.

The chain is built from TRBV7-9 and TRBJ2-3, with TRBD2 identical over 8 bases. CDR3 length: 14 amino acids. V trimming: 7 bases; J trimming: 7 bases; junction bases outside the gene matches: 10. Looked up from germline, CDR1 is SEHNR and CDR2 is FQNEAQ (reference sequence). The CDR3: CASNPGLGSYTQYF. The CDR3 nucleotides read TGTGCCAGCAACCCGGGACTAGGCTCATATACGCAGTATTTT.

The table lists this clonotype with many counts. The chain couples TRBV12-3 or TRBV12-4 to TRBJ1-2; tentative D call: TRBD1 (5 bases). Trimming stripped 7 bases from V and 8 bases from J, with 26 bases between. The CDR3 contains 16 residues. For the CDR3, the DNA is TGTGCCAGCATCGCCGGGGCCGGCTCCTCCGATACGGGCTACACCTTC. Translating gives CASIAGAGSSDTGYTF.

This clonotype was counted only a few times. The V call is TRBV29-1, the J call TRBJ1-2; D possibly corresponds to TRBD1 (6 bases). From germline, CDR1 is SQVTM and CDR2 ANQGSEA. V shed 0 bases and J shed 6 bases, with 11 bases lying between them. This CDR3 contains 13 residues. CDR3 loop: CSVEDLQGDGYTF. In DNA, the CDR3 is TGCAGCGTTGAAGATCTACAGGGCGATGGCTACACCTTC.

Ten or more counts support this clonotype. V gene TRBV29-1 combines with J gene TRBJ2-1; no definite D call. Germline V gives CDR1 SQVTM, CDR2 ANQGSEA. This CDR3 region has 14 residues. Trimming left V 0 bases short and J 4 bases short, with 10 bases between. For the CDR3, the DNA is TGCAGCGTTGAAGATCCCTACAGATACAATGAGCAGTTCTTC. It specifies CSVEDPYRYNEQFF.

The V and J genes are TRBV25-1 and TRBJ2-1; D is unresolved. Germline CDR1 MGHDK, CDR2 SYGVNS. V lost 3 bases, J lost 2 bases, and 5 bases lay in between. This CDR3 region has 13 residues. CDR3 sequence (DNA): TGTGCCAGCAGTGATATGGCCTACAATGAGCAGTTCTTC. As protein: CASSDMAYNEQFF.

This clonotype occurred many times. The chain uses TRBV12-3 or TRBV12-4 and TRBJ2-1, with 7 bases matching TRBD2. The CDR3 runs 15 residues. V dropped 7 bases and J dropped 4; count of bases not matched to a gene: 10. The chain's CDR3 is CASTKPGGLYNEQFF. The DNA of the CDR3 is TGTGCCAGCACCAAGCCCGGGGGACTATACAATGAGCAGTTCTTC.

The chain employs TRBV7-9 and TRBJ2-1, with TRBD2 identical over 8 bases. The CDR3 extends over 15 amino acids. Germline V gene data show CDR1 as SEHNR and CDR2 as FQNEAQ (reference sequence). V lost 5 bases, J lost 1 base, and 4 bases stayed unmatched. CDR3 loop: CASSREGSSYNEQFF. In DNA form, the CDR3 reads TGTGCCAGCAGCCGGGAGGGGTCGTCCTACAATGAGCAGTTCTTC.